Presented here are 27 T cell receptor beta chains from one specimen sequenced in a study of blood T cell repertoires in COVID-19. The repertoire was sequenced with immunoSEQ multiplex PCR; TCRdb's copy has only in-frame clones and lacks some. The repertoire holds approximately 97,000 clones, about 85% seen once, with approximately 2% in the top ten. The sequencing sample was made of peripheral blood. The receptor source for this set is a man aged 50 to 60 with active COVID-19.

This clone has a single count. The V and J genes are TRBV19 and TRBJ1-5, with unresolved D. Germline V gene data show CDR1 as LNHDA and CDR2 as SQIVND (reference sequence). With 4 bases removed from V and 5 bases from J, the gap between germline ends came to 15 bases. This CDR3 spans 15 amino acids. The CDR3 DNA follows: TGTGCCAGTAGTAGTCTAGCCGGCCCCTATCAGCCCCAGCATTTT. Translating it yields CASSSLAGPYQPQHF.

The gene calls are TRBV19 and TRBJ1-4, with a weak D call TRBD1 (5 bases). V was pared by 6 bases and J by 4 bases, with 12 bases between. Germline CDR1 and CDR2: LNHDA and SQIVND (reference sequence). This CDR3 has 14 residues. Here the CDR3 reads CASSGGGLNEKLFF. In DNA form, the CDR3 reads TGTGCCAGTAGCGGGGGGGGACTTAATGAAAAACTGTTTTTT.

This chain links TRBV5-5 with TRBJ1-1; possibly TRBD1 for D (6 bases). V lost 3 bases to trimming and J lost 5 bases, with 20 bases between them. This CDR3 comprises 16 residues. Germline CDR1 and CDR2: SGHKS and YYEKEE (reference sequence). The CDR3 here is CASSSGIGGLGTEAFF. The CDR3 DNA reads as TGTGCCAGCAGCTCCGGTATCGGGGGGCTTGGAACTGAAGCTTTCTTT.

The chain combines TRBV10-3 with TRBJ1-6; D is perhaps TRBD1 (6 bases). V was pared by 11 bases and J by 9 bases, with 17 bases between. The CDR3 covers 13 residues. The germline CDR1 and CDR2 sequences are ENHRY and SYGVKD. The CDR3 sequence is CAVAPGTSSPLHF. The CDR3, as DNA: TGTGCCGTAGCTCCCGGGACAAGTTCACCCCTCCACTTT.

The chain uses TRBV9 and TRBJ2-4; 8 nucleotides line up with TRBD1. The CDR3 extends over 14 amino acids. V shed 3 bases, J shed 9 bases, and the junction held 8 bases outside the gene matches. Germline V gives CDR1 SGDLS, CDR2 YYNGEE. CDR3 protein: CASSETGVGGIQYF. The DNA for the CDR3 is TGTGCCAGCAGCGAGACAGGGGTCGGGGGCATTCAGTACTTC.

In regard to this clone: A junction boundary mismatches the germline segment, possibly from a read error. The gene calls are TRBV4-3 and TRBJ1-4; D remains ambiguous. This CDR3 is built from 14 residues. Germline loops: CDR1 LGHNA, CDR2 YSLEER. CDR3 loop: CASSQDLGVQILVF. The CDR3 nucleotides read TGCGCCAGCAGCCAAGATCTCGGAGTGCAGATACTTGTTTTT.

This chain joins TRBV6-2 or TRBV6-3 and TRBJ1-1; no clear D gene. This CDR3 region has 11 residues. Looked up from germline, CDR1 is MNHEY and CDR2 is SVGEGT. The germline V and J ends were trimmed by 6 bases and 3 bases, with 5 bases remaining between them. The CDR3, as DNA: TGTGCCAGCAGCACTTACACTGAAGCTTTCTTT. Its translation: CASSTYTEAFF.

The chain carries TRBV27 and TRBJ2-1, with D unclear. The CDR3 is 14 amino acids. Trimming took off 4 bases at V and 5 bases at J, with 12 bases between the two ends. Germline CDR1 and CDR2: MNHEY and SMNVEV (reference sequence). CDR3 loop: CASSSTRLDNEQFF. The CDR3 region has the DNA TGTGCCAGCAGTTCTACCCGTCTAGACAATGAGCAGTTCTTC.

The V call is TRBV7-9, the J call TRBJ1-1; a possible D gene is TRBD1 (6 bases). Germline assignment: CDR1 SEHNR and CDR2 FQNEAQ (reference sequence). Between the trimmed V and J ends, which lost 7 bases and 8 bases, there was a span of 11 bases. The CDR3 extends over 11 amino acids. The CDR3 coding sequence is TGTGCCAGCATGATGGGGACAGAAGCTTTCTTT. Its translation is CASMMGTEAFF.

In DNA form, the CDR3 reads TGTGCCAGCAGCCAAGGGACTTACAATGAGCAGTTCTTC. Protein sequence: CASSQGTYNEQFF. This sequence joins TRBV11-2 and TRBJ2-1; possibly TRBD2 for D (6 bases). Germline CDR1 and CDR2: SGHAT and FQNNGV. V was shortened by 5 bases and J by 4 bases, with 9 bases between the two germline ends. The CDR3 runs 13 residues.

J is TRBJ2-5 and V is TRBV15, with D possibly TRBD1 on 6 matching bases. V dropped 3 bases and J dropped 4 bases, with 18 bases sitting between them. Germline V gene data show CDR1 as LNHNV and CDR2 as YYDKDF (reference sequence). There are 16 residues in the CDR3. The CDR3 sequence is CATSSRDNHPRETQYF. Written as DNA, the CDR3 is TGTGCCACCAGCAGCCGGGACAACCACCCCCGAGAGACCCAGTACTTC.

J is TRBJ2-3 and V is TRBV4-1; 13 nucleotides match TRBD2. V lost 6 bases and J lost 4; bases outside the gene matches: 10. The CDR3 is 17 amino acids. The germline gives CDR1 MGHRA, CDR2 YSYEKL. The CDR3 sequence is CASSHPPLAGGSDTQYF. The CDR3 coding sequence is TGCGCCAGCAGTCATCCCCCACTAGCGGGGGGGTCAGATACGCAGTATTTT.

This sequence joins TRBV18 and TRBJ2-3; 10 bases fit TRBD2. V lost 1 base, J lost 4 bases, and 5 bases stayed unmatched. Germline assignment: CDR1 KGHSH and CDR2 LQKENI. The CDR3 is made up of 16 amino acids. CDR3 loop: CASSPLRAGGPDTQYF. CDR3 bases: TGTGCCAGCTCACCACTCCGAGCGGGGGGGCCAGATACGCAGTATTTT.

The chain is built from TRBV2 and TRBJ1-1; no reliable D call. V was pared by 4 bases and J by 3 bases, with 9 bases between. The CDR3 extends over 13 amino acids. CDR1 and CDR2 from the germline V gene are SNHLY and FYNNEI. The CDR3 loop reads CASSVFPDTEAFF. In DNA form, the CDR3 reads TGTGCCAGCAGTGTGTTCCCAGACACTGAAGCTTTCTTT. The full variable domain, its missing parts supplied by reference TRBV2 and TRBJ1-1, is EPEVTQTPSHQVTQMGQEVILRCVPISNHLYFYWYRQILGQKVEFLVSFYNNEISEKSEIFDDQFSVERPDGSNFTLKIRSTKLEDSAMYFCASSVFPDTEAFFGQGTRLTVV.

The chain couples TRBV18 to TRBJ2-1, with 8 bases aligning to TRBD1. The CDR3 totals 12 residues. Germline assignment: CDR1 KGHSH and CDR2 LQKENI. V lost 5 bases to trimming and J lost 8 bases; unmatched junction nucleotides: 2. The CDR3 region has the DNA TGTGCCAGCTCAGGGACAGGATATGAGCAGTTCTTC. Its protein product is CASSGTGYEQFF.

This clone has a count of ten or more. The CDR3 DNA follows: TGCGCCAGCAGCCAAGTAATGGACAGGGGAGGATCTTCTGGGAAACTGTTTTTT. Translation gives CASSQVMDRGGSSGKLFF. V and J are TRBV4-1 and TRBJ1-4, with 9 bases aligning to TRBD1. The V gene's germline CDR1 is MGHRA and CDR2 YSYEKL. With V trimmed by 1 base and J by 11 bases, 17 bases remained unmatched. The CDR3 spans 18 residues.

The chain uses TRBV5-4 and TRBJ2-7; D is undetermined. Germline CDR1 SGHNT, CDR2 YYREEE (reference sequence). The CDR3 loop spans 13 amino acids. V was clipped by 1 base and J by 6 bases, with 11 bases between them. CDR3 DNA sequence: TGTGCCAGCAGCTTGTACAATCCCAGCGAGCAGTACTTC. Translating gives CASSLYNPSEQYF.

The table lists this clone with a count of one. The gene calls are TRBV27 and TRBJ2-3, with 9 bases that match TRBD1. The CDR3 has 16 residues. Germline V gene sequence: CDR1 MNHEY, CDR2 SMNVEV (reference sequence). V was pared by 1 base and J by 0 bases, with 2 bases of the junction left unmatched. The CDR3, as DNA: TGTGCCAGCAGTTTATGGGACAGGGCTAGCACAGATACGCAGTATTTT. It specifies CASSLWDRASTDTQYF.

This chain uses TRBV12-3 or TRBV12-4 with TRBJ2-3, with 7 bases identical to TRBD2. J lost 7 bases, V lost 5 bases, and 3 bases had no gene match. The CDR3 is made up of 12 amino acids. CDR3 DNA sequence: TGTGCCAGCAGTACGGGGGGTAATACGCAGTATTTT. This gives the protein CASSTGGNTQYF.

The chain joins TRBV7-2 to TRBJ2-7; 11 bases fit TRBD1. The trim removed 4 bases at V and 5 bases at J, leaving 4 bases unmatched. Germline CDR1 is SGHTA and CDR2 is FQGNSA. The CDR3 extends over 14 amino acids. CDR3 in amino acids: CASSSRTGGNEQYF. The CDR3 DNA sequence: TGTGCCAGCAGCTCGAGGACAGGGGGCAACGAGCAGTACTTC.

The chain is built from TRBV28 and TRBJ2-3, with TRBD2 matching over 12 bases. The trim removed 4 bases at V and 2 bases at J, leaving 4 bases unmatched. Germline-derived CDR1 and CDR2 are MDHEN and SYDVKM. The CDR3 has 16 amino acids. The chain's CDR3 is CASSSWTSGTTDTQYF. In nucleotides, the CDR3 is TGTGCCAGCAGTTCGTGGACTAGCGGGACCACAGATACGCAGTATTTT.

The rearrangement links TRBV27 to TRBJ1-6, with 9 bases fitting TRBD1. Per germline, CDR1 MNHEY and CDR2 SMNVEV (reference sequence). With V trimmed by 2 bases and J by 0 bases, 14 bases remained unmatched. The CDR3 is made up of 21 amino acids. The CDR3 here is CASSLARRGTGKGSYNSPLHF. For the CDR3, the DNA is TGTGCCAGCAGTTTAGCCCGCAGAGGGACAGGGAAGGGCTCCTATAATTCACCCCTCCACTTT.

The CDR3 loop reads CASSQMGRGGEKLFF. The CDR3 nucleotides are TGTGCCAGCAGCCAAATGGGCCGGGGAGGGGAAAAACTGTTTTTT. The rearrangement links TRBV5-8 to TRBJ1-4, with D unresolved. The CDR3 has 15 amino acids. Deletions cut 4 bases from V and 8 bases from J, with 18 bases between. Germline loops: CDR1 SGHTS, CDR2 YDEGEE.

V is TRBV2 and J is TRBJ1-1, with 9 bases matching TRBD1. This CDR3 spans 14 amino acids. Trimming at V came to 6 bases and at J to 10 bases, leaving 12 bases not matched to a gene. CDR1 and CDR2 from the germline V gene are SNHLY and FYNNEI. Here the CDR3 reads CASRGDRVAGGAFF. For the CDR3, the DNA is TGTGCCAGCAGGGGGGACAGGGTCGCCGGTGGAGCTTTCTTT.

The chain employs TRBV11-2 and TRBJ1-2, with 8 bases lining up with TRBD1. With 3 bases clipped from V and 6 bases from J, the junction kept 3 bases outside the gene matches. Germline V gene sequence: CDR1 SGHAT, CDR2 FQNNGV. The CDR3 is made up of 13 amino acids. This CDR3 reads CASSLDREDGYTF. For the CDR3, the DNA is TGTGCCAGCAGCTTGGACAGGGAAGATGGCTACACCTTC. The full variable domain, completed using reference TRBV11-2 and TRBJ1-2, is EAGVAQSPRYKIIEKRQSVAFWCNPISGHATLYWYQQILGQGPKLLIQFQNNGVVDDSQLPKDRFSAERLKGVDSTLKIQPAKLEDSAVYLCASSLDREDGYTFGSGTRLTVV.

The genes are TRBV6-4 and TRBJ2-3; D unresolved. The germline V and J ends were trimmed by 0 bases and 5 bases, with 9 bases remaining between them. The CDR3 is made up of 14 amino acids. The germline CDR1 and CDR2 sequences are MRHNA and SNTAGT. CDR3 amino acids: CASSDSTRQDTQYF. In DNA form, the CDR3 reads TGTGCCAGCAGTGACTCAACCCGACAAGATACGCAGTATTTT.

A few counts support this clone. The J gene is TRBJ1-4, the V gene TRBV7-9, with D uncertain. V gave up 1 base and J gave up 4 bases, with 10 bases separating them. From germline, CDR1 is SEHNR and CDR2 FQNEAQ (reference sequence). The CDR3 consists of 15 residues. The CDR3 spells CASSLVLALNEKLFF. Here the CDR3 DNA reads TGTGCCAGCAGCTTAGTTTTAGCCCTTAATGAAAAACTGTTTTTT.